These T cell receptor beta chains were read from a single sample in a study of cytomegalovirus exposure and HLA in healthy donors. Sequencing used immunoSEQ multiplex PCR; TCRdb keeps in-frame clones, though not all of them. The data contain about 150,000 clones, 70% to 80% of them singletons. Source material: PBMCs. These receptor sequences come from a young man in good health and CMV-seronegative. Each CDR3 is given with its conserved first and last residue. Fields, in order: V gene, CDR3 protein.

V: TRBV7-3; CDR3: CASSSGQGETQYF
V: TRBV4-2; CDR3: CASSQEPLAGELMWTDTQYF
V: TRBV6-5; CDR3: CASSYVRANTEAFF
V: TRBV5-1; CDR3: CASSFVGGGTSRTGELFF
V: TRBV13; CDR3: CASSLRTSQETQYF
V: TRBV7-9; CDR3: CASSTGTYEQYF
V: TRBV30; CDR3: CAWKGQLNTEAFF
V: TRBV6-1; CDR3: CASSEGTGANYGYTF
V: TRBV19; CDR3: CASRGGPGANVLTF
V: TRBV2; CDR3: CASSGERNTGELFF
V: TRBV30; CDR3: CAWTPGQDNEQYF
V: TRBV5-1; CDR3: CASSQLTSGRAGEQYF
V: TRBV5-1; CDR3: CASSLLAGEDQQFF
V: TRBV6-6; CDR3: CASSLGGTSASYEQYF
V: TRBV6-1; CDR3: CASSGLAGTYEQYF
V: TRBV11-1; CDR3: CASSQGYRGAYEQYF
V: TRBV10-1; CDR3: CASSEVAGGPGNEQFF
V: TRBV7-9; CDR3: CATFPGTGSTEAFF
V: TRBV12-5; CDR3: CASGLVLRTGGQETQYF
V: TRBV25-1; CDR3: CASRPSQGVGSPLHF
V: TRBV13; CDR3: CASSLDRLTYEQYF
V: TRBV6-6; CDR3: CASSYLSGGTGELFF
V: TRBV7-2; CDR3: CASSLWATGQVTDTQYF
V: TRBV18; CDR3: CASSPRTGGSGNTIYF
V: TRBV9; CDR3: CASSPGVVTEAFF
V: TRBV5-1; CDR3: CASSLDTAMNTEAFF
V: TRBV28; CDR3: CASSLYRGLETQYF
V: TRBV27; CDR3: CASSRQGARRDEQFF
V: TRBV27; CDR3: CASSFQGATTEAFF
V: TRBV19; CDR3: CASNTDSNEKLFF
V: TRBV29-1; CDR3: CSVDKVAGVGEQYF
V: TRBV2; CDR3: CASSKRLFMGRDNEKLFF
V: TRBV6-5; CDR3: CASSYQTRSEQYF